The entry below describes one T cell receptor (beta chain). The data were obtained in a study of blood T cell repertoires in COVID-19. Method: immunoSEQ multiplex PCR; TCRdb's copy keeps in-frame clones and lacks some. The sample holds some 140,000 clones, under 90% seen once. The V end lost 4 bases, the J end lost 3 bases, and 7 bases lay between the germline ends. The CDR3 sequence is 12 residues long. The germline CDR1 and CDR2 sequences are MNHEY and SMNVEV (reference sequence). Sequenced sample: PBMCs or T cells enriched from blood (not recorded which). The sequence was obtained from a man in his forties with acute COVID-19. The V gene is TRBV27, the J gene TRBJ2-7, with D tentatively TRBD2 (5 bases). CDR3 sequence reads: CASSSRGYEQYF. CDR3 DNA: TGTGCCAGCAGTTCCCGGGGCTACGAGCAGTACTTC.